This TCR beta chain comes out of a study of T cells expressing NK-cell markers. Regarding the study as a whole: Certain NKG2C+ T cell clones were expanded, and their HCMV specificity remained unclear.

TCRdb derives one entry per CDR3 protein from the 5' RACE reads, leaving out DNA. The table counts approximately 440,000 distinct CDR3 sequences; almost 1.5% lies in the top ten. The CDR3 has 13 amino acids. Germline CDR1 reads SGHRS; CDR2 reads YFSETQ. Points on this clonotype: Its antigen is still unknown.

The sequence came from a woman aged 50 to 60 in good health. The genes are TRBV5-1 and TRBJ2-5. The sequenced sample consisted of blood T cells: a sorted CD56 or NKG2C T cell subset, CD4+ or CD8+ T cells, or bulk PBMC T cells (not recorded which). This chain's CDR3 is CASSLVRLETQYF.